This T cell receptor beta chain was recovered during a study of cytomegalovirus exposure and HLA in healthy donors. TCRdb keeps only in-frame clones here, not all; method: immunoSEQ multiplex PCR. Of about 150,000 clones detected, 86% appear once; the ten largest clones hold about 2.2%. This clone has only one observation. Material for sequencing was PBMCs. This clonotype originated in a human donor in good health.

The CDR3 DNA is TGCGCCAGCAGCTTGGACCGACTTGGGGAGCAGTACTTC. Its protein is CASSLDRLGEQYF. The V call is TRBV5-1, the J call TRBJ2-7; D is undetermined. The CDR3 covers 13 residues. Germline CDR1 SGHRS, CDR2 YFSETQ. V was pared by 0 bases and J by 7 bases, with 11 bases between.